The rows below give T cell receptor beta chains drawn from one sample of a study of identical twins. TCRdb re-called the 5' RACE reads through MiXCR, storing one row per CDR3 protein. The table lists about 530,000 distinct CDR3 sequences, 12% to 15% of them singletons, with around 0.4% in the top ten. These data were likewise used in another study, on yellow fever vaccine responses in identical twins.

Sequenced sample: CD4+ T cells sorted from blood. The origin of the receptors is a woman aged 18-29 years in good health. Each CDR3 is given with its conserved first and last residue. The D gene is left open where the match is weak. Rows may omit the clone size; those that give it use once, few, many or a size class.

v_gene,d_gene,j_gene,abundance,CDR3nt,CDR3aa
TRBV2,-,TRBJ2-1,many,TGTGCCAGCAGTGTGGAAAGCTCCTACAATGAGCAGTTCTTC,CASSVESSYNEQFF
TRBV14,-,TRBJ2-7,-,TGTGCCAGCAGCCAAGATTTATTCTACGAGCAGTACTTC,CASSQDLFYEQYF
TRBV3-1,TRBD2,TRBJ2-1,few,TGTGCCAGCAGCCAAACTAGCGGGGGGGGATTGAATGAGCAGTTCTTC,CASSQTSGGGLNEQFF
TRBV5-1,TRBD2,TRBJ2-1,few,TGCGCCAGCAGCCAAGGACTAGCGGACCCTTGGAATGAGCAGTTCTTC,CASSQGLADPWNEQFF
TRBV7-9,-,TRBJ2-1,few,TGTGCCAGCAGCTGGTATCGTAATGAGCAGTTCTTC,CASSWYRNEQFF
TRBV7-2,-,TRBJ2-1,-,TGTGCCAGCAGCTTAGCCGCAAGGAGCTCCTACAATGAGCAGTTCTTC,CASSLAARSSYNEQFF
TRBV10-3,-,TRBJ2-2,-,TGTGCCACCGGAAGGGTGACGGGAGTCGCCGGGGAGCTGTTTTTT,CATGRVTGVAGELFF
TRBV5-6,-,TRBJ1-1,few,TGTGCCAGCAGCTCAAGGACATTCGGAGCTTTCTTT,CASSSRTFGAFF
TRBV6-6,TRBD1,TRBJ1-2,many,TGTGCCAGCAGTTCGGGACAGAACTATGGCTACACCTTC,CASSSGQNYGYTF
TRBV20-1,-,TRBJ2-2,-,TGCAGTGCTAGAGATCCAAAGGGGTCCGGGGAGCTGTTTTTT,CSARDPKGSGELFF
TRBV11-2,-,TRBJ2-2,few,TGTGCCAGCAGCTTAGAAATCAACACCGGGGAGCTGTTTTTT,CASSLEINTGELFF
TRBV7-9,TRBD2,TRBJ2-3,-,TGTGCCAGCAGCTTCACGACTAGCGGTCCCGGGGATACGCAGTATTTT,CASSFTTSGPGDTQYF
TRBV19,-,TRBJ2-2,few,TGTGCCAGTAGTAAAATAGACAGTACGAACACCGGGGAGCTGTTTTTT,CASSKIDSTNTGELFF
TRBV2,-,TRBJ2-1,-,TGTGCCAGCGTTCCGATGGGCATCTCCTACAAAGAGCAGTTCTTC,CASVPMGISYKEQFF
TRBV20-1,TRBD2,TRBJ2-5,-,TGCAGTGCTAGAGAGAGCGGGAGATTTGAGACCCAGTACTTC,CSARESGRFETQYF
TRBV15,-,TRBJ1-1,few,TGTGCCACCAGCAGAGATGGGGGAAGGGCAGGGGATGGCACTGAAGCTTTCTTT,CATSRDGGRAGDGTEAFF
TRBV10-3,-,TRBJ2-1,-,TGTGCCATCAGTGAGGGGCTGATGAATGAGCAGTTCTTC,CAISEGLMNEQFF
TRBV12-3/TRBV12-4,TRBD1,TRBJ2-7,-,TGTGCCAGCAGTGGCACCGGGACAGGGGCCTACGAGCAGTACTTC,CASSGTGTGAYEQYF
TRBV20-1,TRBD1,TRBJ1-5,-,TGCAGTGCCCTCGGACAGGAGTCTTTTAGCAATCAGCCCCAGCATTTT,CSALGQESFSNQPQHF
TRBV7-9,-,TRBJ1-1,many,TGTGCCAGCAGCTTTGGTAGTACTGAAGCTTTCTTT,CASSFGSTEAFF
TRBV25-1,-,TRBJ2-2,few,TGTGCCAGCAGCAGGGTCGGGGCCACCGGGGAGCTGTTTTTT,CASSRVGATGELFF
TRBV19,TRBD1,TRBJ2-1,-,TGTGCCAGTAGTAGCCGGGACAGGGTCGCCTACAATGAGCAGTTCTTC,CASSSRDRVAYNEQFF
TRBV3-1,-,TRBJ2-7,few,TGTGCCAGCAGCCAAGCCACGGGCGAGCAGTACTTC,CASSQATGEQYF
TRBV5-1,-,TRBJ1-2,few,TGCGCCAGCAGCATGGACCGAACCCTATATGGCTACACCTTC,CASSMDRTLYGYTF
TRBV12-3/TRBV12-4,-,TRBJ2-1,few,TGTGCCAGCAGTTCTAGAGTGCGCTCCTACAATGAGCAGTTCTTC,CASSSRVRSYNEQFF
TRBV27,-,TRBJ2-7,-,TGTGCCAGCAAGCCAAGGGGGAACTCCTACGAGCAGTACTTC,CASKPRGNSYEQYF
TRBV6-1,TRBD1,TRBJ1-3,few,TGTGCCAGCAGCCTTACGACAGGGGCTGGAAACACCATATATTTT,CASSLTTGAGNTIYF
TRBV5-8,-,TRBJ2-3,-,TGTGCCAGCAGCCTAACCGGGACGGGGCAGTATTTT,CASSLTGTGQYF
TRBV7-9,-,TRBJ2-1,many,TGTGCCAGCAGCTTACAGGGCGATGAGCAGTTCTTC,CASSLQGDEQFF
TRBV3-1,-,TRBJ1-1,many,TGTGCCAGCAGCCAAGTGGAGACCGAAGCTTTCTTT,CASSQVETEAFF
TRBV10-3,-,TRBJ2-2,-,TGTGCCATCAGTAAAAAGGAATTGAACACCGGGGAGCTGTTTTTT,CAISKKELNTGELFF
TRBV11-2,-,TRBJ2-3,-,TGTGCCAGCAGCGCATTCACCCGACTAACCTATAGCACAGATACGCAGTATTTT,CASSAFTRLTYSTDTQYF
TRBV6-1,-,TRBJ2-2,many,TGTGCCAGCAGCCAGACCTACACCGGGGAGCTGTTTTTT,CASSQTYTGELFF
TRBV3-1,-,TRBJ1-2,few,TGTGCCAGCAGCGGGTCGGGGAACTATGGCTACACCTTC,CASSGSGNYGYTF
TRBV28,-,TRBJ2-2,-,TGTGCCAGCAGTCCCCATGGGGGAGGTTCGACCGGGGAGCTGTTTTTT,CASSPHGGGSTGELFF
TRBV29-1,-,TRBJ1-1,-,TGCAGCTTCAAGGAAGGGGGCACTGAAGCTTTCTTT,CSFKEGGTEAFF
TRBV5-1,-,TRBJ2-2,few,TGCGCCAGCAGCCTGGAGGCCAGGGAAACCGGGGAGCTGTTTTTT,CASSLEARETGELFF
TRBV28,-,TRBJ1-2,-,TGTGCCAGCCGCAGGTCCGACTATGGCTACACCTTC,CASRRSDYGYTF
TRBV6-1,-,TRBJ2-3,-,TGTGCCAGCAGTGGCCCGAGGAGGGACAATACGCAGTATTTT,CASSGPRRDNTQYF
TRBV28,TRBD2,TRBJ2-2,many,TGTGCCACCCAAACCCAGCGGGAGGCTACCGGGGAGCTGTTTTTT,CATQTQREATGELFF